These 17 T cell receptor beta chains came from one sample sequenced in a study of cytomegalovirus exposure and HLA in healthy donors. Vbeta (60) and Jbeta (13) primers were used in the PCR. Some clones are missing from TCRdb's copy, which holds only in-frame ones; the method was immunoSEQ multiplex PCR. Of fewer than 250,000 clones listed, 87% were seen once; the top ten hold 1.1%. Sequenced material: PBMCs. The receptor source for this set is a boy aged 2 to 9 in good health and CMV-seronegative.

The chain carries TRBV5-1 and TRBJ2-5, with D maybe TRBD1 (6 bases). This CDR3 comprises 15 residues. V lost 7 bases to trimming and J lost 5 bases, with 21 bases between them. Germline CDR1 reads SGHRS; CDR2 reads YFSETQ. The CDR3 here is CASGLTGRTYETQYF. CDR3 nucleotide sequence: TGCGCCAGCGGATTGACAGGACGTACGTATGAGACCCAGTACTTC.

This chain connects TRBV4-2 to TRBJ2-2, with 10 bases that match TRBD1. J gave up 6 bases and V 1 base, and 5 bases lay outside the gene matches. The CDR3 is made up of 16 amino acids. The germline V gene encodes CDR1 LGHNA and CDR2 YNFKEQ. The CDR3 DNA is TGTGCCAGCAGCCAAGGAGGACAGGGGGGGGCCGGGGAGCTGTTTTTT. This gives the protein CASSQGGQGGAGELFF.

The V call is TRBV4-2, the J call TRBJ1-2; D is perhaps TRBD1 (6 bases). Germline CDR1 and CDR2: LGHNA and YNFKEQ. V lost 1 base, J lost 2 bases, and 17 bases lay in between. The CDR3 spans 17 residues. CDR3 sequence: CASSQGLRTAGNYGYTF. Written as DNA, the CDR3 is TGTGCCAGCAGCCAAGGATTGAGGACAGCAGGAAACTATGGCTACACCTTC.

This chain uses TRBV19 with TRBJ2-1, with 7 bases aligning to TRBD1. The CDR3 is 12 residues long. Germline values: CDR1 LNHDA, CDR2 SQIVND (reference sequence). Losses at the gene ends were 5 bases for V and 13 bases for J; bases not matched to a gene: 8. The CDR3 DNA reads TGTGCCAGTAGTCAATTCACAGGGGAACAGTTCTTC. Amino acid sequence: CASSQFTGEQFF.

This rearrangement joins TRBV18 to TRBJ2-1; a possible D gene is TRBD1 (6 bases). CDR1 and CDR2 (germline): KGHSH, LQKENI. Deletions cut 1 base from V and 7 bases from J, with 14 bases between. The CDR3 has 15 residues. The CDR3 loop is CASSPQSQGPNEQFF. DNA of the CDR3: TGTGCCAGCTCACCACAATCACAGGGACCTAATGAGCAGTTCTTC.

The chain recombines TRBV15 with TRBJ1-2; D remains unclear. This CDR3 spans 11 amino acids. Trimming removed 4 bases at V and 7 bases at J, with 7 bases between. CDR1 is LNHNV and CDR2 is YYDKDF in the germline V gene (reference sequence). The CDR3 DNA reads TGTGCCACCAGCATGGGAGGTGGCTACACCTTC. It yields the protein CATSMGGGYTF.

The V gene is TRBV7-3, the J gene TRBJ2-7; D is perhaps TRBD2 (5 bases). Trimming took 0 bases from V and 6 from J, leaving 9 bases between them. From germline, CDR1 is SGHTA and CDR2 FQGTGA. There are 13 residues in the CDR3. CDR3 nucleotides: TGTGCCAGCAGCTTAACTTCAGAGGGCGAGCAGTACTTC. Protein product: CASSLTSEGEQYF.

The chain recombines TRBV7-3 with TRBJ2-2, with 13 bases identical to TRBD2. V was clipped by 5 bases and J by 4 bases; unmatched bases: 4. Germline values: CDR1 SGHTA, CDR2 FQGTGA. The CDR3 has 16 residues. CDR3 protein: CASSLLAGGGTGELFF. The DNA for the CDR3 is TGTGCCAGCAGCCTACTAGCGGGAGGGGGCACCGGGGAGCTGTTTTTT.

The J gene is TRBJ2-3, the V gene TRBV5-4; 9 nucleotides match TRBD2. V lost 1 base and J lost 5; bases outside the gene matches: 5. The CDR3 has 15 residues. In germline, CDR1 is SGHNT, CDR2 YYREEE (reference sequence). CDR3 sequence: CASSLSASGVDTQYF. The CDR3, as DNA: TGTGCCAGCAGCTTGTCGGCTAGCGGGGTAGATACGCAGTATTTT.

The chain recombines TRBV5-5 with TRBJ2-2; TRBD2 matches 9 bases. Germline loops: CDR1 SGHKS, CDR2 YYEKEE (reference sequence). V lost 10 bases to trimming and J lost 4 bases; unmatched junction nucleotides: 11. The CDR3 contains 15 residues. The chain's CDR3 is CASQGGLAFTGELFF. CDR3 coding DNA: TGTGCCTCCCAGGGGGGACTAGCTTTCACCGGGGAGCTGTTTTTT.

This clone was observed a single time. This sequence joins TRBV6-4 and TRBJ1-2; weak D call: TRBD1 (5 bases). This CDR3 spans 13 amino acids. With 8 bases removed from V and 8 bases from J, the gap between germline ends came to 18 bases. Germline CDR1 reads MRHNA; CDR2 reads SNTAGT. The CDR3 bases are TGTGCCAGCGGGGCTAGTGCTGGGCACGGCTACACCTTC. Encoded protein: CASGASAGHGYTF.

In its sample, this clone was seen once. The chain employs TRBV5-4 and TRBJ2-5; 13 bases agree with TRBD2. Judging by the DNA end, TRBJ2-7 fits better; the J call may be wrong. Per germline, CDR1 SGHNT and CDR2 YYREEE (reference sequence). This CDR3 contains 15 residues. The CDR3 loop reads CASSLGTSGSGEQYF. As DNA, the CDR3 is TGTGCCAGCAGCTTGGGGACTAGCGGGAGTGGCGAGCAGTACTTC.

This clone has just one count. The chain is built from TRBV19 and TRBJ1-1; 8 positions match TRBD1. Trimming removed 4 bases from V and 5 bases from J; junction bases left unmatched: 9. The CDR3 length is 15 residues. Germline-derived CDR1 and CDR2 are LNHDA and SQIVND (reference sequence). For the CDR3, the DNA is TGTGCCAGTAGTACTCCAAGACAGGGGCAAACTGAAGCTTTCTTT. Encoded protein: CASSTPRQGQTEAFF.

In DNA, the CDR3 is TGCGCCAGCAGCTCCCAAGGGACAGGGGAAGAGACCCAGTACTTC. It codes for CASSSQGTGEETQYF. The chain uses TRBV5-1 and TRBJ2-5; 10 bases are a match to TRBD1. Germline-derived CDR1 and CDR2 are SGHRS and YFSETQ. The CDR3 is 15 amino acids. V trimming: 3 bases; J trimming: 3 bases; junction bases outside the gene matches: 5. The whole variable domain, filled in from reference TRBV5-1 and TRBJ2-5, reads KAGVTQTPRYLIKTRGQQVTLSCSPISGHRSVSWYQQTPGQGLQFLFEYFSETQRNKGNFPGRFSGRQFSNSRSEMNVSTLELGDSALYLCASSSQGTGEETQYFGPGTRLLVL.

This rearrangement joins TRBV5-1 to TRBJ2-3, with D possibly being TRBD2 (5 bases). Germline-derived CDR1 and CDR2 are SGHRS and YFSETQ. The CDR3 contains 17 residues. Between the trimmed V and J ends, which lost 3 bases and 4 bases, there was a span of 21 bases. The DNA of the CDR3 is TGCGCCAGCAGCTCGGGCGGGTGGGTCCTAAGGGCAGATACGCAGTATTTT. The encoded protein is CASSSGGWVLRADTQYF.

This clone has a single count. This chain uses TRBV28 with TRBJ1-4; D is undetermined. The CDR3 has 13 residues. The V gene's germline CDR1 is MDHEN and CDR2 SYDVKM. Trimming cost V 10 bases and J 8 bases, with 17 bases left between them. The CDR3 protein is CATSGIWREKLFF. DNA for the CDR3: TGTGCCACGTCGGGGATCTGGCGGGAAAAACTGTTTTTT. The full variable domain, in which reference TRBV28 and TRBJ1-4 provide the parts outside the CDR3, is DVKVTQSSRYLVKRTGEKVFLECVQDMDHENMFWYRQDPGLGLRLIYFSYDVKMKEKGDIPEGYSVSREKKERFSLILESASTNQTSMYLCATSGIWREKLFFGSGTQLSVL.

The V and J genes are TRBV5-1 and TRBJ2-5; the match to TRBD2 covers 14 bases. V lost 4 bases to trimming and J lost 1 base; unmatched junction nucleotides: 3. Germline V gene sequence: CDR1 SGHRS, CDR2 YFSETQ. The CDR3 runs 16 residues. The CDR3 DNA reads as TGCGCCAGCAGCCGGGGGACTAGCGGGGGCCAAGAGACCCAGTACTTC. Translating it yields CASSRGTSGGQETQYF.